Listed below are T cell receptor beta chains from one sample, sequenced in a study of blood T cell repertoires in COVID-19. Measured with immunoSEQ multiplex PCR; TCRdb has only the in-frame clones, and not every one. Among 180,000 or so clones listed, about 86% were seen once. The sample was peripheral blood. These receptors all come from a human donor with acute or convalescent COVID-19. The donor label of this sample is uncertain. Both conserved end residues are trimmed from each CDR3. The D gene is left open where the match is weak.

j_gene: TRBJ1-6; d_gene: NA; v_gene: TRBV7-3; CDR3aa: ASSPTTGNSPLH
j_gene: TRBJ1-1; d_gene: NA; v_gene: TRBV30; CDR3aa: ACQPLATEAF
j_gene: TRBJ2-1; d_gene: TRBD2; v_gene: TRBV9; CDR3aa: ASSVGTSGTNEQF
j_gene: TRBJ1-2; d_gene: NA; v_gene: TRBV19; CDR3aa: ASSIGAEYYGYT
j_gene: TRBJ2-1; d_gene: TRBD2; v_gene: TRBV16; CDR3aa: ASSQLAGDNEQF
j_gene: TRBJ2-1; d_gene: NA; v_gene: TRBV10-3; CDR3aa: AISDEESSYNEQF
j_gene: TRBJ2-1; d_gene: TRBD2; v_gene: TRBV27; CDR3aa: ASSLSGSFYNEQF
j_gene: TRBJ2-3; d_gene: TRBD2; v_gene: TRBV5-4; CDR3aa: ASSTRLAGADTQY
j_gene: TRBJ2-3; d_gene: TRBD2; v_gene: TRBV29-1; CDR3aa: SVPRLAGGRTDTQY
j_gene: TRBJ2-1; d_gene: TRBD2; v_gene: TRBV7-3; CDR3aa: ASSHRLAGDYNEQF
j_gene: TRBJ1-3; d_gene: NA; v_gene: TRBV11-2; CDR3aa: ASSSASGHSGNTIY
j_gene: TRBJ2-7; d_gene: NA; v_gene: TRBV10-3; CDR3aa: AISEQKSSYEQY
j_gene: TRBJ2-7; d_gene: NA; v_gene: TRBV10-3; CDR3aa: AISHLQGPEQY
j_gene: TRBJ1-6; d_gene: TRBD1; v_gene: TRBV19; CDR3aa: ASSGGQGNSPLH
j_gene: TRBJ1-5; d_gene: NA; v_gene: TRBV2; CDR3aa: ASSGGELGNQPQH
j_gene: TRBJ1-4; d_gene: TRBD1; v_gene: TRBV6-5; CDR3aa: ASTKDRVGEKLF
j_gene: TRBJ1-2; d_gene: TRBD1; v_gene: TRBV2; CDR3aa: ASRPGQGPNYGYT
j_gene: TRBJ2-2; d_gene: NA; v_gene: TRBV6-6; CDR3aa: ASSYSNRGTGELF
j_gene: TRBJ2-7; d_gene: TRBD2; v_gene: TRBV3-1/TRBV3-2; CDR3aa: ASSQGLAGVEQY
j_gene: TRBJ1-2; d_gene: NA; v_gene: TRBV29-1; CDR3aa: SVEGQGSSYT
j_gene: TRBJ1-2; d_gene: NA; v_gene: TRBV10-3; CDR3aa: AISESANYGYT
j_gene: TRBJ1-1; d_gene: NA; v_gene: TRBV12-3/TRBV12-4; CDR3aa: ASNLGGDEAF
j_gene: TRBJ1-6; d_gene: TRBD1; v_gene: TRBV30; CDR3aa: AWSAGQPGSPLH
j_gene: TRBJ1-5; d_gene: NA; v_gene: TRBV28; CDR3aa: ASSLDSQNQPQH
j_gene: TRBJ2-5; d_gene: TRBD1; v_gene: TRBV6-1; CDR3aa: ASSRRQGAGETQY
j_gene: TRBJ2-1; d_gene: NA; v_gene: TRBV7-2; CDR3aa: ASSLGRGTYEQF
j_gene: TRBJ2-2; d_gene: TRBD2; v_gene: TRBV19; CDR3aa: ASSIGLAANTGELF
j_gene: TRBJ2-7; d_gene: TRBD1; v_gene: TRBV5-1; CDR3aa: ASNTPGQTYPYYEQY
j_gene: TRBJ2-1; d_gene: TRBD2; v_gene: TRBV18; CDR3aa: ASSRPSGGARYEQF
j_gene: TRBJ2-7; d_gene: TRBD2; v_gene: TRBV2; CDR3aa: ASRGLVATYEQY
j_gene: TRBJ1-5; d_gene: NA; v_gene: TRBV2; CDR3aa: ASSGGSGGQPQH
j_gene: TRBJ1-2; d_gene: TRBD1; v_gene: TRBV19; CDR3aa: ASSTRQGGYT
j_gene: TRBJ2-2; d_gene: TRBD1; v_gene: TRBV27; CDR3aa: ASSLLGGHPSGELF
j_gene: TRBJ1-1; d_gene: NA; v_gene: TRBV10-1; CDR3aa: ASSEARSNTEAF
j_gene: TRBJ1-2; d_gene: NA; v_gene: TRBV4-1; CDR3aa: ASSQPGGPTYGYT
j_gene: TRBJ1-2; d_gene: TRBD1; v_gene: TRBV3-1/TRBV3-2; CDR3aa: ASRDRGYYGYT
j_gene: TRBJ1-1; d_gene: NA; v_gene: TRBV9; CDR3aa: ASSVGGQNTEAF
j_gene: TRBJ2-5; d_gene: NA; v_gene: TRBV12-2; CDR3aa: ASRLGYLREVQETQY
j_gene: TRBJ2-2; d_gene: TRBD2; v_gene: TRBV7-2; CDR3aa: ASSLGASGGNTGELF
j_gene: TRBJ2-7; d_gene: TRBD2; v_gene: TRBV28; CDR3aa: ASSKPVAGQFYSSYEQY
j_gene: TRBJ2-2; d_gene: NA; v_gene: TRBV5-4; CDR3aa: ASSFNRNTGELF
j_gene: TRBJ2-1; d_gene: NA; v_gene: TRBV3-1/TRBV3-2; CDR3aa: ASSRGSAPYNEQF
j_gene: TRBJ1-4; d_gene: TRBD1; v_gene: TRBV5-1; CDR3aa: ASSADRRSEKLF
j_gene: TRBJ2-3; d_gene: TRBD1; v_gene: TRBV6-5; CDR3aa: AVQGSLSTDTQY
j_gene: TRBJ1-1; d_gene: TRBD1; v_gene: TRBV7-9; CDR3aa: ASSPRTGNTEAF
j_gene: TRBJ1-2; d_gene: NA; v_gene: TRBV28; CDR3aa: ASSNTNYGYT
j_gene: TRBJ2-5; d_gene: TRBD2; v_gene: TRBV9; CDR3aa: ASSVGTSGGVTQY
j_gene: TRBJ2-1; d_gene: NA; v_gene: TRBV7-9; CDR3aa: ASSSRGSSYNEQF
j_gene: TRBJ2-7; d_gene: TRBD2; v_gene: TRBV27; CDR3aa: ASTAPSGSPVQY
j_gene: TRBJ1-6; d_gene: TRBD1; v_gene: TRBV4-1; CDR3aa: ASSPRTAAGGKAPLH
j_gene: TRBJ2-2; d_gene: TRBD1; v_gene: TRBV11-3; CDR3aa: ASSYPGTANTGELF
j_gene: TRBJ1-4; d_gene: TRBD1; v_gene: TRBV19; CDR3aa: ASSIDGTGQTNEKLF
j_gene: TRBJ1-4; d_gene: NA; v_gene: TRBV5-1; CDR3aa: ASSLANFIRTGGPTVATNEKLF
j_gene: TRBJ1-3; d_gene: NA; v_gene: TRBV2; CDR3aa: ASSVIPGMAGNTIY
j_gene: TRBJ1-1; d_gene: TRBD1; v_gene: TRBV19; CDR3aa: ASSIRQGANTEAF
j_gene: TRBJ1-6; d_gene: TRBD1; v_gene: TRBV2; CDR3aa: ASSGMGQAFSYNSPLH